The 20 T cell receptor beta chains below were found in one sample sequenced in a study of T cell responses to AZD1222 COVID-19 vaccine. Produced via immunoSEQ multiplex PCR; TCRdb's table is partial and in-frame only. The sample contains roughly 91,000 clones, 90% of which appear only once. Sample: peripheral blood, taken on day 0 of AZD1222 vaccination. The receptors were sampled from an adult in good health.

This clone was found once. This rearrangement joins TRBV5-4 to TRBJ2-5; weak D call: TRBD2 (6 bases). V lost 0 bases to trimming and J lost 1 base, with 10 bases between them. Looked up from germline, CDR1 is SGHNT and CDR2 is YYREEE (reference sequence). The CDR3 spans 15 residues. The CDR3: CASSLGGDGQETQYF. CDR3 nucleotide sequence: TGTGCCAGCAGCTTGGGGGGGGACGGCCAAGAGACCCAGTACTTC. Looking up the rest from reference TRBV5-4 and TRBJ2-5 gives the full variable domain: ETGVTQSPTHLIKTRGQQVTLRCSSQSGHNTVSWYQQALGQGPQFIFQYYREEENGRGNFPPRFSGLQFPNYSSELNVNALELDDSALYLCASSLGGDGQETQYFGPGTRLLVL.

The V gene is TRBV5-1, the J gene TRBJ2-7; maybe TRBD1 (6 bases). Per germline, CDR1 SGHRS and CDR2 YFSETQ. V lost 3 bases, J lost 2 bases, and 12 bases lay in between. The CDR3 spans 14 residues. The CDR3 DNA is TGCGCCAGCAGCTGGGAACAGGGTCCCTACGAGCAGTACTTC. Translating it yields CASSWEQGPYEQYF.

This clone was recorded a few times. This rearrangement joins TRBV27 to TRBJ2-1; a possible D gene is TRBD2 (6 bases). The CDR3 loop spans 15 amino acids. Germline V gene lookup returns CDR1 MNHEY and CDR2 SMNVEV (reference sequence). V dropped 0 bases and J dropped 3 bases, with 9 bases sitting between them. The CDR3 nucleotides are TGTGCCAGCAGTTTATCACTGGACTACTACAATGAGCAGTTCTTC. Translating gives CASSLSLDYYNEQFF.

In its sample, this clone was seen once. The chain joins TRBV6-4 to TRBJ1-2; D is unresolved. V lost 3 bases to trimming and J lost 0 bases, with 11 bases between them. CDR1 is MRHNA and CDR2 is SNTAGT in the germline V gene. The CDR3 runs to 15 residues. CDR3 bases: TGTGCCAGCAGTGAAACGGGCATTGCTAACTATGGCTACACCTTC. Encoded protein: CASSETGIANYGYTF.

This rearrangement joins TRBV6-2 or TRBV6-3 to TRBJ1-1; TRBD1 might be the D (5 bases). CDR3 length: 17 amino acids. Germline loops: CDR1 MNHEY, CDR2 SVGEGT. Between the trimmed V and J ends, which lost 6 bases and 0 bases, there was a span of 20 bases. The CDR3 loop reads CASSSKTGGVMNTEAFF. The CDR3 bases are TGTGCCAGCAGCTCCAAAACCGGGGGGGTTATGAACACTGAAGCTTTCTTT.

This clone turned up a few times. The rearrangement joins TRBV6-1 to TRBJ2-6; D unclear. V lost 1 base and J 10 bases, leaving 11 bases between the germline ends. The CDR3 loop spans 14 amino acids. Germline lookup yields CDR1 MNHNS and CDR2 SASEGT. DNA of the CDR3: TGTGCCAGCAGTGAAGAGGCAGGTCAGAACGTCCTGACTTTC. Translation: CASSEEAGQNVLTF.

The V and J genes are TRBV7-8 and TRBJ2-7; TRBD1 agrees at 11 bases. The CDR3 is made up of 15 amino acids. Germline V gene data show CDR1 as SGHVS and CDR2 as FQNEAQ. The junction had 6 bases not matched to a gene; V was cut back by 2 bases and J by 6 bases. CDR3 loop: CASSLSGQGASEQYF. For the CDR3, the DNA is TGTGCCAGCAGCTTATCCGGACAGGGGGCGAGCGAGCAGTACTTC. Full variable domain (missing parts from reference TRBV7-8 and TRBJ2-7): GAGVSQSPRYKVAKRGQDVALRCDPISGHVSLFWYQQALGQGPEFLTYFQNEAQLDKSGLPSDRFFAERPEGSVSTLKIQRTQQEDSAVYLCASSLSGQGASEQYFGPGTRLTVT.

The count of this clone is one. This chain links TRBV5-4 with TRBJ2-7, with 9 bases lining up with TRBD1. Germline CDR1 and CDR2: SGHNT and YYREEE (reference sequence). With 4 bases clipped from V and 3 bases from J, the junction kept 2 bases outside the gene matches. This CDR3 has 13 amino acids. The CDR3 is CASSPDRGYEQYF. The CDR3 nucleotides read TGTGCCAGCAGCCCGGACAGGGGCTACGAGCAGTACTTC.

This rearrangement joins TRBV12-3 or TRBV12-4 to TRBJ2-1; D call uncertain. The CDR3 is 11 amino acids. The V gene lost 8 bases and the J gene lost 6 bases, with 8 bases spanning the gap. The CDR3 sequence is CASAYLNEQFF. CDR3 bases: TGTGCCAGCGCTTACCTCAATGAGCAGTTCTTC.

V usage is TRBV18 and J usage is TRBJ2-5; TRBD1 matches 9 bases. This CDR3 comprises 16 residues. CDR1 is KGHSH, CDR2 LQKENI, per germline. V shed 0 bases and J 4 bases; nucleotides not matched to a gene: 6. The CDR3 protein is CASSPPTGTGIETQYF. The CDR3 DNA follows: TGTGCCAGCTCACCACCCACCGGGACAGGGATAGAGACCCAGTACTTC.

This chain joins TRBV6-1 and TRBJ1-5; D is perhaps TRBD1 (5 bases). This CDR3 contains 15 residues. Germline CDR1 and CDR2: MNHNS and SASEGT. V was cut by 2 bases and J by 9 bases, with 17 bases left in between. The CDR3 DNA is TGTGCCAGCAGTGAACTTGGAGCAGGGAGCTCGCCCCAGCATTTT. Protein product: CASSELGAGSSPQHF.

This clone has just one count. The V and J genes are TRBV3-1 (or the pseudogene TRBV3-2) and TRBJ2-7; possible D gene TRBD2, 5 bases. Germline V gives CDR1 LGHDT, CDR2 YNNKEL (reference sequence). V lost 2 bases and J lost 2, with 13 bases in between. The CDR3 spans 15 residues. The CDR3 sequence: CASSQLKEVPYEQYF. In nucleotides, the CDR3 is TGTGCCAGCAGCCAACTTAAGGAGGTACCCTACGAGCAGTACTTC.

The genes are TRBV3-1 (or the pseudogene TRBV3-2) and TRBJ2-3; D is possibly TRBD2 (6 bases). The CDR3 extends over 18 amino acids. V was clipped by 1 base and J by 6 bases, with 23 bases between them. From germline, CDR1 is LGHDT and CDR2 YNNKEL (reference sequence). CDR3 residues: CASSQASLGARSGDTQYF. CDR3 nucleotide sequence: TGTGCCAGCAGCCAAGCCTCCTTAGGAGCTAGGAGCGGGGATACGCAGTATTTT.

The chain combines TRBV7-3 with TRBJ2-5, with 11 nucleotides matching TRBD1. The length of the CDR3 is 14 residues. With 2 bases clipped from V and 4 bases from J, the junction kept 0 bases outside the gene matches. CDR1 is SGHTA, CDR2 FQGTGA, per germline. The CDR3 DNA is TGTGCCAGCAGCTTAGGACAGGGGGCAGAGACCCAGTACTTC. This gives the protein CASSLGQGAETQYF.

The V and J genes are TRBV10-2 and TRBJ2-4; D ambiguous. Trimming removed 2 bases from V and 2 bases from J, with 7 bases in between. Germline V gene sequence: CDR1 WSHSY, CDR2 SAAADI. CDR3 length: 14 residues. CDR3 in amino acids: CASSEMQTKNIQYF. The CDR3 DNA follows: TGCGCCAGCAGTGAGATGCAGACCAAAAACATTCAGTACTTC.

The chain has TRBV7-3 and TRBJ1-1; D is unresolved. The length of the CDR3 is 13 residues. Trimming removed 5 bases at V and 5 bases at J, with 12 bases between. Germline V gene data show CDR1 as SGHTA and CDR2 as FQGTGA. This CDR3 is CASSQNQRTEAFF. CDR3 bases: TGTGCCAGCAGCCAGAACCAGAGGACTGAAGCTTTCTTT.

CDR3 in amino acids: CASSLSQPQHF. CDR3 DNA: TGTGCCAGCAGTTTATCCCAGCCCCAGCATTTT. The chain is built from TRBV28 and TRBJ1-5; D ambiguous. V was shortened by 1 base and J by 7 bases, with 2 bases between the two germline ends. Germline V CDR1 and CDR2: MDHEN, SYDVKM. The CDR3 is 11 amino acids.

The sample holds a few counts of this clone. V is TRBV18 and J is TRBJ1-1; D may be TRBD1 (5 bases). Germline V lookup: CDR1 KGHSH, CDR2 LQKENI. This CDR3 comprises 14 residues. Trimming pared 5 bases from V and 5 bases from J, leaving 15 bases between. CDR3 sequence: CASSTAREGTEAFF. The CDR3 nucleotides are TGTGCCAGCTCAACGGCACGGGAGGGGACTGAAGCTTTCTTT.

The chain employs TRBV5-1 and TRBJ2-7, with D possibly matching TRBD1 (6 bases). Germline V gene lookup returns CDR1 SGHRS and CDR2 YFSETQ. The CDR3 length is 19 residues. Trimming stripped 6 bases from V and 5 bases from J, with 33 bases between. The CDR3 sequence: CASTRSNAHGQSLIDEQYF. The CDR3 nucleotides read TGCGCCAGCACCCGGTCGAACGCTCATGGACAGAGTTTGATCGACGAGCAGTACTTC.

This clone showed up just once. The chain employs TRBV7-6 and TRBJ1-6; D is ambiguous. Germline V gene sequence: CDR1 SGHVS, CDR2 FNYEAQ. V lost 1 base, J lost 6 bases, and 10 bases lay in between. This CDR3 region has 15 residues. The CDR3 is CASSLDLASNSPLHF. The DNA of the CDR3 is TGTGCCAGCAGCTTAGATTTGGCGAGTAATTCACCCCTCCACTTT.